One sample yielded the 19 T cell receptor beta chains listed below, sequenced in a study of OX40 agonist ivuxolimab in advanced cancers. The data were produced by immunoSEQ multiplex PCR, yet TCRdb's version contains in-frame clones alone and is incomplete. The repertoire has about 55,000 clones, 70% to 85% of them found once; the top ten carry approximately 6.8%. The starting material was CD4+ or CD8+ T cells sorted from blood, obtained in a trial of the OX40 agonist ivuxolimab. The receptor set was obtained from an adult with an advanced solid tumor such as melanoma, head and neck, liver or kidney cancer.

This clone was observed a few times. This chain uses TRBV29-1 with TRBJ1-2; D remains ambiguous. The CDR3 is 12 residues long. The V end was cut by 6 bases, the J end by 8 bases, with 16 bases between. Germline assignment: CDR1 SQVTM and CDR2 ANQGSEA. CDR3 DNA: TGCAGCGTCTATGATGTAACGCGGGGCTACACCTTC. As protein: CSVYDVTRGYTF. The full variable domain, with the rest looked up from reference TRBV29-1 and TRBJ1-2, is SAVISQKPSRDICQRGTSLTIQCQVDSQVTMMFWYRQQPGQSLTLIATANQGSEATYESGFVIDKFPISRPNLTFSTLTVSNMSPEDSSIYLCSVYDVTRGYTFGSGTRLTVV.

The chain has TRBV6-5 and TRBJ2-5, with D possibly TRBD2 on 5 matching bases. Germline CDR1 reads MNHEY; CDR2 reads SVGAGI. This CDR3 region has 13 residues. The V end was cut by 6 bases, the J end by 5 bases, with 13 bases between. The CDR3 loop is CASRYPERETQYF. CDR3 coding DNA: TGTGCCAGCAGGTATCCTGAGCGGGAGACCCAGTACTTC.

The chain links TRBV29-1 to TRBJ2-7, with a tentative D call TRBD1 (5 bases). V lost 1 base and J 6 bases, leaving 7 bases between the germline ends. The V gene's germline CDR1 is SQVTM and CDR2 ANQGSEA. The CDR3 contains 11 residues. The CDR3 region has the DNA TGCAGCGTTGAAGCAGGGCGCGAGCAGTACTTC. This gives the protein CSVEAGREQYF.

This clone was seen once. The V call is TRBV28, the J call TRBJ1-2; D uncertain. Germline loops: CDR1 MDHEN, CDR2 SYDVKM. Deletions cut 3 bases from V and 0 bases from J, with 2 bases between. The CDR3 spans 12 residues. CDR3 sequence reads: CASSFPNYGYTF. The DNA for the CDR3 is TGTGCCAGCAGTTTCCCTAACTATGGCTACACCTTC.

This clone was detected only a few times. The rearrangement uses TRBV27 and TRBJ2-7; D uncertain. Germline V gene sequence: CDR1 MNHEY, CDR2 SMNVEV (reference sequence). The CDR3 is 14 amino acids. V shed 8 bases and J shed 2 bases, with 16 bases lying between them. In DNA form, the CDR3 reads TGTGCCAGCCCCCCCCCGGGCCCACCCTACGAGCAGTACTTC. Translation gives CASPPPGPPYEQYF.

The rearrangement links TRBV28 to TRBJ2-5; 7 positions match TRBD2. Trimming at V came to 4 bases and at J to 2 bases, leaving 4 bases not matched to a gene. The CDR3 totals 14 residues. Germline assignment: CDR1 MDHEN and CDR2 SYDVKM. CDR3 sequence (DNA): TGTGCCAGCAGTTCAGCGGGACCTCAAGAGACCCAGTACTTC. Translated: CASSSAGPQETQYF.

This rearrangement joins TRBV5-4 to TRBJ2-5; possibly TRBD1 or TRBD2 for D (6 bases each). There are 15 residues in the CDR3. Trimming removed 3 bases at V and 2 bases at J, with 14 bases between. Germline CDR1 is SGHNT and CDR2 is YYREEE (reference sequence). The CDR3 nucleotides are TGTGCCAGCAGCTCTCCCTGGGGGGCACAAGAGACCCAGTACTTC. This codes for CASSSPWGAQETQYF.

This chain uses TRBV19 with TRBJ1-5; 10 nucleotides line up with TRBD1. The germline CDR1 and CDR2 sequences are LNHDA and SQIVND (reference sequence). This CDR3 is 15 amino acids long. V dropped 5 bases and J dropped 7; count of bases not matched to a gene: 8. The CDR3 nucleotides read TGTGCCAGTAGTCCGTGGACAGGGGGGGAACAGCCCCAGCATTTT. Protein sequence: CASSPWTGGEQPQHF.

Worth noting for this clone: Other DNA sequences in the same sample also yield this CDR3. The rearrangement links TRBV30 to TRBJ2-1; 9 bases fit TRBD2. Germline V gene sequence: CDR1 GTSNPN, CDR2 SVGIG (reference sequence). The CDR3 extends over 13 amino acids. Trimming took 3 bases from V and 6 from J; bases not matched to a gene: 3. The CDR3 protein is CAWSPGLANEQFF. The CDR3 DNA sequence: TGTGCCTGGAGCCCGGGACTAGCCAATGAGCAGTTCTTC.

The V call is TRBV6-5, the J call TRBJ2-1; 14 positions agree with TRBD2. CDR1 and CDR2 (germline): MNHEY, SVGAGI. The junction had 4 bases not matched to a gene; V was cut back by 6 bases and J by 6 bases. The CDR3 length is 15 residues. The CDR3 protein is CASSRLAGGLNEQFF. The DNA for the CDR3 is TGTGCCAGCAGCCGACTAGCGGGAGGGCTCAATGAGCAGTTCTTC.

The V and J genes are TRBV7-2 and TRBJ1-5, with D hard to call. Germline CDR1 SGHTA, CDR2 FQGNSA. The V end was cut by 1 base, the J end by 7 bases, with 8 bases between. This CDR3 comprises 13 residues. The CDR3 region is CASSLGLGQPQHF. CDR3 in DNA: TGTGCCAGCAGCTTAGGGCTGGGGCAGCCCCAGCATTTT. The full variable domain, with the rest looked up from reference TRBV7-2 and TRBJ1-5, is GAGVSQSPSNKVTEKGKDVELRCDPISGHTALYWYRQSLGQGLEFLIYFQGNSAPDKSGLPSDRFSAERTGGSVSTLTIQRTQQEDSAVYLCASSLGLGQPQHFGDGTRLSIL.

The CDR3, as DNA: TGTGCCAGCAGCACATACCCGGGTCCCGCGGGACAGGTCCTTCTGTATTTT. It codes for CASSTYPGPAGQVLLYF. This chain links TRBV14 with TRBJ2-3, with 8 bases that match TRBD1. Germline CDR1 and CDR2: SGHDN and FVKESK. The CDR3 spans 17 residues. The V gene end was trimmed by 5 bases and the J gene end by 14 bases; junction bases not matched to a gene: 24.

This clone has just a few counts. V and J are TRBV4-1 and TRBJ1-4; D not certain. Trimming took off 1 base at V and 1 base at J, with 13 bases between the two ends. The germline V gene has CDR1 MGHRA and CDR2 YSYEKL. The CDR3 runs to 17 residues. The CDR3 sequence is CASSQVITFLTNEKLFF. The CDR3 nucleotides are TGCGCCAGCAGCCAAGTGATTACTTTTTTAACTAATGAAAAACTGTTTTTT.

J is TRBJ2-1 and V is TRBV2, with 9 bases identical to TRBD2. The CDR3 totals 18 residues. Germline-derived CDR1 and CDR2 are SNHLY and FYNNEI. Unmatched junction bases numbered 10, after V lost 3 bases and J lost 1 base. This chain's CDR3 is CASSELGSSGASYNEQFF. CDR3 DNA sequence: TGTGCCAGCAGTGAGCTTGGCTCTAGCGGGGCATCCTACAATGAGCAGTTCTTC.

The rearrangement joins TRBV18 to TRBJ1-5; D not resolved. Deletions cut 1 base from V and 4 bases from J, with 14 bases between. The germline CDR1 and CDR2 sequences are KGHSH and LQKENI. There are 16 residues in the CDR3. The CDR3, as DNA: TGTGCCAGCTCACCACAAAGACAAATCTCAAATCAGCCCCAGCATTTT. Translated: CASSPQRQISNQPQHF.

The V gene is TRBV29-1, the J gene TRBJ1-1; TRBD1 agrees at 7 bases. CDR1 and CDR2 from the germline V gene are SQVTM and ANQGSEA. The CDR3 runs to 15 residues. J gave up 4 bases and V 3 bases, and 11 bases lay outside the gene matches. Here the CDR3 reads CSVEVGRGPFTEAFF. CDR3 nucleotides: TGCAGCGTTGAGGTAGGAAGGGGGCCGTTCACTGAAGCTTTCTTT.

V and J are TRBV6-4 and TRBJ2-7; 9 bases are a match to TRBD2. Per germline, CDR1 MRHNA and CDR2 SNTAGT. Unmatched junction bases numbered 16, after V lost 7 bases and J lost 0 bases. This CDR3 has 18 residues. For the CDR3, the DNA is TGTGCCAGCACCAGAAATTCAAGACTAGCGGATTGCTCCTACGAGCAGTACTTC. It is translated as CASTRNSRLADCSYEQYF.

CDR3 sequence reads: CASSLPQGGGRGYTF. The CDR3 DNA reads as TGTGCCAGCTCACTACCTCAGGGAGGGGGGCGCGGCTACACCTTC. J is TRBJ1-2 and V is TRBV18, with D perhaps matching TRBD1 (6 bases). Trimming left V 4 bases short and J 8 bases short, with 20 bases between. Germline values: CDR1 KGHSH, CDR2 LQKENI. The CDR3 is 15 amino acids.

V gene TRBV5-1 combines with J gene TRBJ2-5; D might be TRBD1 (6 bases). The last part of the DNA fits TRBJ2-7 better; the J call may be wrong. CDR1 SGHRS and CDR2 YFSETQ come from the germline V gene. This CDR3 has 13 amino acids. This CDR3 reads CASSFTGSYEQYF. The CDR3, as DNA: TGCGCCAGCAGCTTCACAGGGAGCTACGAGCAGTACTTC.